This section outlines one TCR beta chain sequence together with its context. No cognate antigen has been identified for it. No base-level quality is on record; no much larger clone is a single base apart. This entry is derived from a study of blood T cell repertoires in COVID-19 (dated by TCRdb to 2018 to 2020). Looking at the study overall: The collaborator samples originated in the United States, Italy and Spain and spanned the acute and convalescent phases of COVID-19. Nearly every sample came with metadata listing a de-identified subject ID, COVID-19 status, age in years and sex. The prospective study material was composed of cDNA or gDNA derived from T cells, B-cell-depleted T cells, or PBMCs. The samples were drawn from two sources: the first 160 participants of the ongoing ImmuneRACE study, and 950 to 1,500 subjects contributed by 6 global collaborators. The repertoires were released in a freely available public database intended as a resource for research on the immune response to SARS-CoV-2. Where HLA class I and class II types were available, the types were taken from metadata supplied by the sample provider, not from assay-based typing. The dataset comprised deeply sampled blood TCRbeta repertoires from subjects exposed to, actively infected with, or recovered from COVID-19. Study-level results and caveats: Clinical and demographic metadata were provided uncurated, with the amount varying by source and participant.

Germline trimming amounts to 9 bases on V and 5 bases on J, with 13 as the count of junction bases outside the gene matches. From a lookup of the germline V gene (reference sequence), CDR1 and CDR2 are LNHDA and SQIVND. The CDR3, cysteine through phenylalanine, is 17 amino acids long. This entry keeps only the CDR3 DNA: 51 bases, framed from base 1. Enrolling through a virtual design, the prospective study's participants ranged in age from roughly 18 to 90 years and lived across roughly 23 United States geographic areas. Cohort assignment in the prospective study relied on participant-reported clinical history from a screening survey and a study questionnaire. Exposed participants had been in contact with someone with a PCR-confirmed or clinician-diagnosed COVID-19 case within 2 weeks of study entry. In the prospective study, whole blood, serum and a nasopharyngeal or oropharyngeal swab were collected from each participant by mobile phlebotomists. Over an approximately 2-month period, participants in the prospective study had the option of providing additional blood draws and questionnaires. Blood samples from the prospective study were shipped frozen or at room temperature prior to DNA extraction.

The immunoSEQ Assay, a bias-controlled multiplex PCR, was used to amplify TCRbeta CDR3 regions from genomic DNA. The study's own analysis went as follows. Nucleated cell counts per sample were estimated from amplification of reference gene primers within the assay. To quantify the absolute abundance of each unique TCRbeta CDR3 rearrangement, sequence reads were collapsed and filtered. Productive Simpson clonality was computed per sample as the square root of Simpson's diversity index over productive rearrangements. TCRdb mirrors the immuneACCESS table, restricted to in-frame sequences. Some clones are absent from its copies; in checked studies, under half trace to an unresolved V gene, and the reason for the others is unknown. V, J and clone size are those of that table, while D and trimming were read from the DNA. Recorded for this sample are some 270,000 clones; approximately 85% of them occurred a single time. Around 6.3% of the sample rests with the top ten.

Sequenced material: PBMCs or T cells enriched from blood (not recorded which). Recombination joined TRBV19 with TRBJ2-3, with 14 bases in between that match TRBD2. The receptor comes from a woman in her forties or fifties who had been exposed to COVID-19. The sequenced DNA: TGTGCCAGCCGCTCAGGACTAGCGGGGGGCCCCAAAGATACGCAGTATTTT. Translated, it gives CASRSGLAGGPKDTQYF.